This T cell receptor (beta chain) was sequenced during a study of cytomegalovirus exposure and HLA in healthy donors. Whole-study context: The use of the same platform for the approximately 110 validation repertoires and the 666 first-cohort repertoires was reported by a later analysis.

Here immunoSEQ multiplex PCR was the method, and the copy in TCRdb shows in-frame clones only, minus some. Of over 150,000 clones detected, 65% to 90% appear once; the ten largest clones hold 2% to 2.5%. The study's findings and limits: The classifier was said to identify cytomegalovirus status with high specificity and sensitivity.

On this clone: Its matching antigen is unknown.

CDR1 is SQVTM, CDR2 ANQGSEA, per germline. The length of the CDR3 is 13 residues. V shed 8 bases and J shed 5 bases, with 18 bases lying between them. The sample comprised PBMCs. The receptor comes from a woman younger than 35 in good health and CMV-seronegative. The V call is TRBV29-1, the J call TRBJ2-5; perhaps TRBD2 as D (8 bases). CDR3 amino acids: CSSREGAGETQYF. The CDR3 bases are TGCAGCTCTCGGGAGGGGGCTGGGGAGACCCAGTACTTC.